The 8 T cell receptor beta chains below all came from one sample that was sequenced in a study of post-analysis software for immune sequencing data (dated by TCRdb to 2014 to 2015). Beyond this particular receptor, the publication reports: Four to six TRBV segments, including TRBV5-6, TRBV5-1 and TRBV20-1, were significantly more frequent in patients than controls.

Libraries were built with PCR. The sequencer listed for this sample is Illumina HiSeq 2500. To reduce PCR and sequencing biases, unique molecular identifiers were incorporated into the TCR beta cDNA libraries. TCRdb cleaned the public reads at Q25 with fastp, built clones with MiXCR and kept in-frame beta chains. Merged by CDR3 protein, the rows form single entries marked with the most common genes and DNA. Within this sample are around 440,000 distinct CDR3 sequences, with roughly 45% of them counted one time only. Jointly, the top ten make up roughly 12% of the sample. No antigens are known for them. The sample comprised blood. These receptors were taken from a girl aged 10 to 17 with multiple sclerosis.

This chain joins TRBV5-1 and TRBJ2-3; the match to TRBD2 covers 10 bases. This CDR3 is built from 17 residues. With 3 bases clipped from V and 3 bases from J, the junction kept 10 bases outside the gene matches. Germline CDR1 SGHRS, CDR2 YFSETQ. The CDR3: CASSYSPSAGGTDTQYF. CDR3 coding DNA: TGCGCCAGCAGCTACTCCCCCTCAGCGGGGGGGACAGATACGCAGTATTTT.

This chain uses TRBV10-3 with TRBJ2-3; either TRBD1 or TRBD2 may supply D (5 bases each). Germline CDR1 ENHRY, CDR2 SYGVKD. CDR3 length equals 14 residues. The germline V and J ends were trimmed by 8 bases and 2 bases, with 14 bases remaining between them. The CDR3 DNA follows: TGTGCCATCGGGGACCTCAAGCTCACAGATACGCAGTATTTT. Translation gives CAIGDLKLTDTQYF.

This clonotype has only a few counts. The chain carries TRBV3-1 and TRBJ2-1; 10 positions match TRBD2. In germline, CDR1 is LGHDT, CDR2 YNNKEL (reference sequence). V gave up 0 bases and J gave up 5 bases; unmatched junction bases: 7. This CDR3 is built from 17 residues. CDR3 residues: CASSQETSGIPHNEQFF. The CDR3 DNA reads as TGTGCCAGCAGCCAAGAAACTAGCGGGATACCCCACAATGAGCAGTTCTTC.

The V and J genes are TRBV3-1 and TRBJ1-2; D gene ambiguous. Germline CDR1 reads LGHDT; CDR2 reads YNNKEL (reference sequence). V was clipped by 2 bases and J by 3 bases, with 7 bases between them. The CDR3 runs 13 residues. CDR3 loop: CASSQINHYGYTF. CDR3 sequence (DNA): TGTGCCAGCAGCCAAATCAACCACTATGGCTACACCTTC.

This chain joins TRBV24-1 and TRBJ2-1; 8 bases match TRBD2. CDR1 KGHDR and CDR2 SFDVKD come from the germline V gene. The J segment lost 3 bases and the V segment lost 5 bases, leaving 5 bases of the junction unmatched. This CDR3 spans 15 amino acids. The CDR3 coding sequence is TGTGCCACCAGTGGTCGAGCGGGAGTCTACAATGAGCAGTTCTTC. Translated, it gives CATSGRAGVYNEQFF.

The chain is built from TRBV20-1 and TRBJ2-3; unclear D gene. Germline loops: CDR1 DFQATT, CDR2 SNEGSKA (reference sequence). The germline V and J ends were trimmed by 5 bases and 0 bases, with 6 bases remaining between them. The CDR3 spans 12 residues. CDR3 sequence (DNA): TGCAGTGCTGAGCCTAGCACAGATACGCAGTATTTT. Protein: CSAEPSTDTQYF.

This clonotype was counted between two and nine times. In nucleotides, the CDR3 is TGCAGTGCTAGCACAGGGGACGGAGGAGCTTTCTTT. Encoded protein: CSASTGDGGAFF. The chain links TRBV20-1 to TRBJ1-1; 7 bases map to TRBD1. The V segment lost 3 bases and the J segment 10 bases; nucleotides outside the gene matches: 8. This CDR3 is 12 amino acids long. From germline, CDR1 is DFQATT and CDR2 SNEGSKA (reference sequence).

The chain has TRBV6-6 and TRBJ2-1, with D possibly being TRBD1 (5 bases). The V end lost 0 bases, the J end lost 1 base, and 10 bases lay between the germline ends. The germline gives CDR1 MNHNY, CDR2 SVGAGI (reference sequence). The CDR3 spans 16 residues. In DNA form, the CDR3 reads TGTGCCAGCAGTTACTCGGGGCCAGGGTCCTACAATGAGCAGTTCTTC. Translating gives CASSYSGPGSYNEQFF.